The 19 T cell receptor beta chains below come from one sample, sequenced in a study of cytomegalovirus exposure and HLA in healthy donors. Researchers ran the PCR with 60 Vbeta and 13 Jbeta primers. Clones were read by immunoSEQ multiplex PCR, and TCRdb kept only the in-frame ones, dropping some. The sample has some 120,000 clones, 60% to 85% seen once. Sequencing input: PBMCs. The receptors shown here come from a female donor in good health and CMV-seronegative.

V usage is TRBV28 and J usage is TRBJ1-2; TRBD1 might be the D (5 bases). From germline, CDR1 is MDHEN and CDR2 SYDVKM. The CDR3 totals 15 residues. The germline V and J ends were trimmed by 0 bases and 8 bases, with 16 bases remaining between them. CDR3 nucleotide sequence: TGTGCCAGCAGTTTATGGGGGCAGGAACTAGCCGGCTACACCTTC. Protein sequence: CASSLWGQELAGYTF.

V gene TRBV30 combines with J gene TRBJ2-7; TRBD2 aligns across 7 bases. This CDR3 is built from 15 residues. The V gene's germline CDR1 is GTSNPN and CDR2 SVGIG (reference sequence). The trim removed 2 bases at V and 3 bases at J, leaving 10 bases unmatched. The CDR3 sequence is CAWSTASGGHYEQYF. The CDR3 nucleotides are TGTGCCTGGAGTACAGCATCGGGAGGACACTACGAGCAGTACTTC.

This clone appeared a few times. The chain employs TRBV10-3 and TRBJ1-6; D unresolved. V was shortened by 2 bases and J by 6 bases, with 8 bases between the two germline ends. In germline, CDR1 is ENHRY, CDR2 SYGVKD. This CDR3 region has 14 residues. CDR3 residues: CAISEGESNSPLHF. The CDR3 DNA sequence: TGTGCCATCAGTGAGGGGGAGAGTAATTCACCCCTCCACTTT.

The V call is TRBV7-2, the J call TRBJ2-3, with D unclear. Between the trimmed V and J ends, which lost 6 bases and 2 bases, there was a span of 15 bases. Germline V gene sequence: CDR1 SGHTA, CDR2 FQGNSA. The CDR3 runs to 15 residues. CDR3 DNA: TGTGCCAGCAGTTCCGAAGTCTTGGCCACAGATACGCAGTATTTT. It is translated as CASSSEVLATDTQYF.

This clone was picked up one time. This chain connects TRBV18 to TRBJ2-3; a possible D gene is TRBD2 (6 bases). The length of the CDR3 is 13 residues. Trimming took 5 bases from V and 4 from J, leaving 10 bases between them. The germline gives CDR1 KGHSH, CDR2 LQKENI. The CDR3 loop reads CASSNWRADTQYF. CDR3 coding DNA: TGTGCCAGCTCAAACTGGAGGGCAGATACGCAGTATTTT.

This chain connects TRBV10-2 to TRBJ1-1; 7 positions agree with TRBD1. This CDR3 region has 12 residues. J gave up 8 bases and V 4 bases, and 4 bases lay outside the gene matches. Germline V gene lookup returns CDR1 WSHSY and CDR2 SAAADI. CDR3 sequence (DNA): TGCGCCAGCAGTGGGGAACAGGGGGAAGCTTTCTTT. Residues: CASSGEQGEAFF.

This chain links TRBV7-2 with TRBJ2-7, with 9 bases that match TRBD1. CDR1 and CDR2 (germline): SGHTA, FQGNSA. The CDR3 spans 15 residues. The J segment lost 3 bases and the V segment lost 6 bases, leaving 9 bases of the junction unmatched. The CDR3 bases are TGTGCCAGCAGACGGACAGGGGAGGGTGTCTACGAGCAGTACTTC. This encodes CASRRTGEGVYEQYF.

The genes are TRBV23-1 and TRBJ1-1; perhaps TRBD1 as D (5 bases). TRBV23-1 is reported as an ORF; its role is uncertain. The CDR3 totals 14 residues. Trimming removed 2 bases at V and 4 bases at J, with 11 bases between. CDR3 sequence reads: CASSQKGISTEAFF. The DNA of the CDR3 is TGCGCCAGCAGTCAAAAGGGGATAAGCACTGAAGCTTTCTTT.

The J gene is TRBJ2-3, the V gene TRBV27, with 9 bases matching TRBD2. CDR3 length: 19 residues. With 6 bases clipped from V and 1 base from J, the junction kept 17 bases outside the gene matches. Germline values: CDR1 MNHEY, CDR2 SMNVEV (reference sequence). The CDR3 bases are TGTGCCAGCAGCCAGAGGGGGGCTAGCGGGGAACCCTGCACAGATACGCAGTATTTT. As protein: CASSQRGASGEPCTDTQYF.

This chain connects TRBV4-1 to TRBJ2-5; 10 bases match TRBD1. The CDR3 consists of 16 residues. Germline CDR1 is MGHRA and CDR2 is YSYEKL. The V and J ends lost 1 base and 4 bases, in that order; junction bases with no gene match: 6. CDR3 nucleotides: TGCGCCAGCAGCCAAGGGGACAGGGGCGTTCGAGAGACCCAGTACTTC. The encoded protein is CASSQGDRGVRETQYF.

This chain connects TRBV6-6 to TRBJ1-1; 7 bases fit TRBD1. The CDR3 contains 13 residues. CDR1 is MNHNY and CDR2 is SVGAGI in the germline V gene (reference sequence). Trimming at V came to 7 bases and at J to 5 bases, leaving 7 bases not matched to a gene. The CDR3 sequence is CASNDRDGTEAFF. DNA of the CDR3: TGTGCCAGCAACGACAGGGATGGGACTGAAGCTTTCTTT.

The chain carries TRBV5-1 and TRBJ2-1; a weak D match, TRBD1 (6 bases). Germline V CDR1 and CDR2: SGHRS, YFSETQ. The V end lost 3 bases, the J end lost 1 base, and 11 bases lay between the germline ends. The CDR3 has 15 residues. CDR3 region: CASSSSGASYNEQFF. As DNA, the CDR3 is TGCGCCAGCAGCTCATCAGGGGCGTCCTACAATGAGCAGTTCTTC.

The V and J genes are TRBV30 and TRBJ1-2, with D uncertain. The CDR3 has 13 amino acids. The V end lost 1 base, the J end lost 4 bases, and 10 bases lay between the germline ends. Germline V lookup: CDR1 GTSNPN, CDR2 SVGIG (reference sequence). CDR3 loop: CAWSASKSYGYTF. The CDR3 DNA reads as TGTGCCTGGAGTGCCTCTAAAAGCTATGGCTACACCTTC.

The rearrangement uses TRBV7-2 and TRBJ2-6; 10 nucleotides match TRBD1. Losses at the gene ends were 5 bases for V and 3 bases for J; bases not matched to a gene: 7. CDR1 SGHTA and CDR2 FQGNSA come from the germline V gene. The length of the CDR3 is 17 residues. The CDR3 is CASSRRDRGGGANVLTF. For the CDR3, the DNA is TGTGCCAGCAGCCGCCGGGACAGGGGTGGTGGGGCCAACGTCCTGACTTTC.

This rearrangement joins TRBV15 to TRBJ1-3; D call uncertain. The CDR3 is 15 residues long. CDR1 and CDR2 from the germline V gene are LNHNV and YYDKDF (reference sequence). Trimming shortened V by 0 bases and J by 6 bases, and 12 bases separated the two germline ends. This chain's CDR3 is CATSRDLGRENTIYF. For the CDR3, the DNA is TGTGCCACCAGCAGAGATCTAGGGCGGGAAAACACCATATATTTT. Full variable domain (remainder filled in from reference TRBV15 and TRBJ1-3): DAMVIQNPRYQVTQFGKPVTLSCSQTLNHNVMYWYQQKSSQAPKLLFHYYDKDFNNEADTPDNFQSRRPNTSFCFLDIRSPGLGDTAMYLCATSRDLGRENTIYFGEGSWLTVV.

The chain joins TRBV11-2 to TRBJ1-2; 7 bases map to TRBD1. The V gene's germline CDR1 is SGHAT and CDR2 FQNNGV. This CDR3 contains 14 residues. V was pared by 5 bases and J by 8 bases, with 11 bases of the junction left unmatched. CDR3 bases: TGTGCCAGCAGCAAGGGAGACAGGGAGAAGGGCTACACCTTC. It yields the protein CASSKGDREKGYTF.

The chain employs TRBV7-2 and TRBJ2-1; a possible D gene is TRBD2 (7 bases). The germline V gene has CDR1 SGHTA and CDR2 FQGNSA. V was trimmed by 4 bases and J by 6 bases, leaving 13 bases between them. The CDR3 has 14 amino acids. The CDR3: CASSSTGGPNEQFF. Here the CDR3 DNA reads TGTGCCAGCAGCTCCACGGGGGGCCCCAATGAGCAGTTCTTC.

This chain connects TRBV7-2 to TRBJ1-2; TRBD1 might be the D (6 bases). Trimming left V 2 bases short and J 8 bases short, with 18 bases between. CDR3 length: 15 amino acids. Germline V CDR1 and CDR2: SGHTA, FQGNSA. As DNA, the CDR3 is TGTGCCAGCAGCTTAAGTCAGAGGCAGGGGAAGGGCTACACCTTC. As protein: CASSLSQRQGKGYTF.

In this sample, this clone turned up a few times. The CDR3 coding sequence is TGTGCCAGCAGCTTAAGTGGCCAGAACACTGAAGCTTTCTTT. Translation: CASSLSGQNTEAFF. The chain joins TRBV7-3 to TRBJ1-1; D call uncertain. Germline CDR1 and CDR2: SGHTA and FQGTGA. V was trimmed by 1 base and J by 1 base, leaving 7 bases between them. The CDR3 spans 14 residues.